A selection of T cell receptor beta chains follows, all from one sample in a study of cytomegalovirus exposure and HLA in healthy donors. Measured with immunoSEQ multiplex PCR; TCRdb has only the in-frame clones, and not every one. The data contain roughly 130,000 clones, about three quarters of them singletons. The sequencing sample was made of PBMCs. The receptors were gathered from a human donor in good health. The CDR3 runs from the conserved cysteine through the conserved F or W. A D gene is named only where the DNA matches it firmly. Only part of the rows carry a size: once, few, many, or a class if the clone is expanded.

V,J,D,size,CDR3,DNA
TRBV27,TRBJ2-7,-,-,CASSSSLYEQYF,TGTGCCAGCAGTTCGAGTCTCTACGAGCAGTACTTC
TRBV4-1,TRBJ1-1,-,-,CASSQFRGGTEAFF,TGCGCCAGCAGCCAGTTTAGGGGGGGCACTGAAGCTTTCTTT
TRBV5-1,TRBJ1-5,TRBD1,-,CARRGQSINQPQHF,TGCGCCAGGAGGGGACAGTCGATCAATCAGCCCCAGCATTTT
TRBV5-1,TRBJ2-2,TRBD1,once,CATTGTGGPGELFF,TGCGCCACCACCGGGACAGGGGGCCCCGGGGAGCTGTTTTTT
TRBV5-1,TRBJ1-6,-,-,CASRPDWGSSPLHF,TGCGCCAGCAGACCGGACTGGGGTAGTTCACCCCTCCACTTT
TRBV6-1,TRBJ2-7,TRBD1,-,CASSAPYRGAYEQYF,TGTGCCAGCAGTGCCCCCTACAGGGGTGCCTACGAGCAGTACTTC
TRBV18,TRBJ2-1,-,-,CASSPRDIWYNEQFF,TGTGCCAGCTCACCACGAGACATTTGGTACAATGAGCAGTTCTTC
TRBV10-1,TRBJ1-1,-,-,CASSESRGLNTEAFF,TGCGCCAGCAGTGAGAGTCGGGGGTTGAACACTGAAGCTTTCTTT
TRBV6-6,TRBJ2-2,-,-,CATREKDTGELFF,TGTGCCACCAGGGAGAAGGACACCGGGGAGCTGTTTTTT
TRBV5-1,TRBJ2-5,-,-,CASSVDSAETQYF,TGCGCCAGCAGCGTGGACAGTGCGGAGACCCAGTACTTC
TRBV7-6,TRBJ1-4,TRBD1,-,CASSEGGGAEKLFF,TGTGCCAGCAGCGAAGGAGGGGGCGCCGAAAAACTGTTTTTT
TRBV7-2,TRBJ1-4,-,-,CASSLAPDSFEKLFF,TGTGCCAGCAGCTTAGCTCCAGACAGCTTTGAAAAACTGTTTTTT
TRBV7-9,TRBJ1-1,-,-,CASSKRGGNTEAFF,TGTGCCAGCAGCAAACGGGGGGGGAACACTGAAGCTTTCTTT
TRBV19,TRBJ1-1,TRBD1,-,CASIGERQGNTEAFF,TGTGCCAGTATAGGGGAGAGACAGGGGAACACTGAAGCTTTCTTT
TRBV4-2,TRBJ2-7,TRBD2,few,CASSQDTSVEQYF,TGTGCCAGCAGCCAGGATACTAGCGTCGAGCAGTACTTC
TRBV6-1,TRBJ1-4,TRBD1,-,CASSAPRRQGVIGKLFF,TGTGCCAGCAGTGCCCCCCGTAGGCAGGGGGTAATAGGGAAACTGTTTTTT
TRBV6-5,TRBJ1-1,-,-,CASSLGVGTEAFF,TGTGCCAGCAGTTTAGGGGTTGGCACTGAAGCTTTCTTT
TRBV6-1,TRBJ1-5,TRBD1,-,CASSVVRDRGRSGQPQHF,TGTGCCAGCAGTGTGGTAAGGGACAGGGGGCGCAGTGGGCAGCCCCAGCATTTT
TRBV10-2,TRBJ1-5,-,-,CASSWGGGNQPQHF,TGCGCCAGCTCTTGGGGGGGAGGAAATCAGCCCCAGCATTTT
TRBV11-3,TRBJ1-1,-,-,CASSLDGVNTEAFF,TGTGCCAGCAGCTTAGACGGGGTGAACACTGAAGCTTTCTTT
TRBV6-1,TRBJ1-3,-,-,CASRSGNTIYF,TGTGCCAGCCGCTCTGGAAACACCATATATTTT
TRBV5-1,TRBJ1-1,-,-,CASSLWGGTHTEAFF,TGCGCCAGCAGCTTGTGGGGGGGGACCCACACTGAAGCTTTCTTT
TRBV10-1,TRBJ2-7,-,-,CASSDRNRGEQYF,TGCGCCAGCAGTGACCGAAATCGGGGCGAGCAGTACTTC
TRBV28,TRBJ1-3,-,-,CATGESGNTIYF,TGTGCCACCGGGGAATCGGGAAACACCATATATTTT
TRBV7-2,TRBJ2-7,-,once,CASSPTGSPYEQYF,TGTGCCAGCAGCCCCACGGGGTCCCCCTACGAGCAGTACTTC
TRBV4-2,TRBJ1-2,TRBD1,few,CASSQGTGGVYGYTF,TGTGCCAGCAGCCAGGGGACAGGGGGCGTTTATGGCTACACCTTC
TRBV7-9,TRBJ1-2,TRBD1,-,CASRATGVNNYGYTF,TGTGCCAGTAGAGCCACAGGGGTGAATAACTATGGCTACACCTTC